Only a few counts were recorded for the clone carrying this T cell receptor beta chain. Assay used: immunoSEQ multiplex PCR; TCRdb lists only in-frame clones, some missing. The table records under 95,000 clones, approximately 80% of them present only once. This specimen belongs to a study of blood T cell repertoires in COVID-19. Overall study context: PBMCs, B-cell-depleted T cells, or T cells were the source of the cDNA or gDNA that made up the material.

This TCR came from a man aged 50-60 years with acute or convalescent COVID-19. Sequencing input: peripheral blood.

CDR3 in amino acids: CASSPRGQGANTEAFF. For the CDR3, the DNA is TGTGCCAGCAGCCCTCGAGGACAGGGGGCGAACACTGAAGCTTTCTTT. This chain joins TRBV11-3 and TRBJ1-1; TRBD1 agrees at 11 bases. The CDR3 has 16 residues. Germline-derived CDR1 and CDR2 are SGHNT and YENEEA. The V and J ends lost 5 bases and 1 base, in that order; junction bases with no gene match: 6.